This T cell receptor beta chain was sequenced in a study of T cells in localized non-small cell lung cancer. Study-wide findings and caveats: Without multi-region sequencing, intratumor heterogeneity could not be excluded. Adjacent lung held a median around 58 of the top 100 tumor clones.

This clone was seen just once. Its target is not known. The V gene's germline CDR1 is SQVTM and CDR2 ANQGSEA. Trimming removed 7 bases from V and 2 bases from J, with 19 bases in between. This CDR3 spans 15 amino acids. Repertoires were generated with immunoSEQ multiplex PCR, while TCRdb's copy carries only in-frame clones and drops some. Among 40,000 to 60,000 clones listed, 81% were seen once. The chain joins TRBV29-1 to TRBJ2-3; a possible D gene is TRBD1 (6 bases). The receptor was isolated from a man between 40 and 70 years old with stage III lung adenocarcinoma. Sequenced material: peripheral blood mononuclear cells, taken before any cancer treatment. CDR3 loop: CSAEQGVPDTDTQYF. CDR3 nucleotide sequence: TGCAGCGCGGAACAGGGAGTCCCCGACACAGATACGCAGTATTTT.